The 21 T cell receptor beta chains below come from one sample, sequenced in a study of cytomegalovirus exposure and HLA in healthy donors. Both 60 Vbeta primers and 13 Jbeta primers went into the PCR. Data came from immunoSEQ multiplex PCR; TCRdb stores just in-frame clones and leaves some out. In the table there are about 150,000 clones, 60% to 80% of which are singletons. Specimen: PBMCs. The receptors stem from a male donor in good health and CMV-seronegative.

V gene TRBV6-1 combines with J gene TRBJ2-7; 10 nucleotides line up with TRBD2. This CDR3 is 15 amino acids long. Germline CDR1 MNHNS, CDR2 SASEGT. V lost 10 bases, J lost 1 base, and 10 bases stayed unmatched. The DNA for the CDR3 is TGTGCCACCTACCCCGGGACTAGCGTGTCCTACGAGCAGTACTTC. Its protein product is CATYPGTSVSYEQYF.

This rearrangement joins TRBV30 to TRBJ2-7; TRBD2 matches 8 bases. CDR3 length: 13 amino acids. The J segment lost 5 bases and the V segment lost 2 bases, leaving 5 bases of the junction unmatched. CDR1 is GTSNPN, CDR2 SVGIG, per germline (reference sequence). The CDR3 DNA is TGTGCCTGGAGTAGCGGGAGTGGGAACGAGCAGTACTTC. Amino acids: CAWSSGSGNEQYF.

The chain employs TRBV7-2 and TRBJ1-5, with 7 bases fitting TRBD1. V dropped 5 bases and J dropped 2; count of bases not matched to a gene: 6. Germline lookup yields CDR1 SGHTA and CDR2 FQGNSA. The CDR3 contains 15 residues. The CDR3 nucleotides read TGTGCCAGCAGCCGCGACAGGGCTGGCAATCAGCCCCAGCATTTT. It specifies CASSRDRAGNQPQHF.

The CDR3 loop is CASSLSGTGYTEAFF. The CDR3 DNA sequence: TGTGCCAGCAGTTTATCGGGGACAGGGTACACTGAAGCTTTCTTT. The chain employs TRBV27 and TRBJ1-1; 9 bases align to TRBD1. The CDR3 consists of 15 residues. The junction had 2 bases not matched to a gene; V was cut back by 0 bases and J by 3 bases. Germline assignment: CDR1 MNHEY and CDR2 SMNVEV (reference sequence).

J is TRBJ2-7 and V is TRBV7-8, with 12 bases that match TRBD2. The germline V gene encodes CDR1 SGHVS and CDR2 FQNEAQ. The CDR3 is 16 amino acids. Unmatched junction bases numbered 5, after V lost 3 bases and J lost 2 bases. The CDR3: CASSFVTSGRPYEQYF. CDR3 coding DNA: TGTGCCAGCAGCTTCGTGACTAGCGGGAGACCCTACGAGCAGTACTTC. Full variable domain (remainder filled in from reference TRBV7-8 and TRBJ2-7): GAGVSQSPRYKVAKRGQDVALRCDPISGHVSLFWYQQALGQGPEFLTYFQNEAQLDKSGLPSDRFFAERPEGSVSTLKIQRTQQEDSAVYLCASSFVTSGRPYEQYFGPGTRLTVT.

The chain couples TRBV6-1 to TRBJ2-7; D call uncertain. This CDR3 is built from 12 residues. Germline CDR1 MNHNS, CDR2 SASEGT. V dropped 6 bases and J dropped 2 bases, with 8 bases sitting between them. The CDR3 sequence: CASRTFTYEQYF. CDR3 sequence (DNA): TGTGCCAGCAGGACTTTCACCTACGAGCAGTACTTC.

The CDR3 DNA reads TGTGCCAGCAGCTTTACCGGGACAGTATCTGGCTACACCTTC. Protein: CASSFTGTVSGYTF. V and J are TRBV2 and TRBJ1-2; 7 bases align to TRBD1. Germline loops: CDR1 SNHLY, CDR2 FYNNEI. After removal of 6 bases from V and 7 bases from J, the junction contained 11 bases not matched to a gene. CDR3 length: 14 residues.

This clone was counted between two and nine times. The CDR3 protein is CARSLAPREQYF. CDR3 DNA: TGTGCCAGAAGCTTGGCTCCTAGAGAGCAGTACTTC. V is TRBV5-3 and J is TRBJ2-7; D unclear. Being an ORF, TRBV5-3 has a function that is uncertain. The V and J ends lost 0 bases and 7 bases respectively, with 8 bases between them. The CDR3 sequence is 12 residues long.

Details on this clone: The junction differs from germline at one of its ends, possibly a read error. The chain couples TRBV7-9 to TRBJ2-7, with 7 bases aligning to TRBD2. The CDR3 totals 19 residues. Germline V gives CDR1 SEHNR, CDR2 FQNEAQ (reference sequence). The CDR3 loop is CSSSSLSGTPTRQDYEQYF. As DNA, the CDR3 is TGTTCCAGCAGCTCCCTAAGCGGGACCCCGACCCGACAAGACTACGAGCAGTACTTC.

The chain links TRBV15 to TRBJ1-6; TRBD1 is a possible D gene (6 bases). The germline V gene has CDR1 LNHNV and CDR2 YYDKDF (reference sequence). The length of the CDR3 is 16 residues. Trimming removed 5 bases from V and 1 base from J, with 12 bases in between. The CDR3 bases are TGTGCCACCAGCCATGATAGGGGGTCCTATAATTCACCCCTCCACTTT. This sequence encodes CATSHDRGSYNSPLHF.

The chain couples TRBV19 to TRBJ2-7; tentative D call: TRBD2 (5 bases). Germline CDR1 reads LNHDA; CDR2 reads SQIVND (reference sequence). The CDR3 consists of 13 residues. The ends were cut back, 6 bases at V and 3 bases at J, with 12 bases in the middle. The CDR3 bases are TGTGCCAGTAGGGAGGATGCCCACTACGAGCAGTACTTC. This sequence encodes CASREDAHYEQYF.

The genes are TRBV18 and TRBJ2-5; 7 nucleotides align to TRBD1. V shed 1 base and J 4 bases; nucleotides not matched to a gene: 9. Per the germline V gene, CDR1 is KGHSH and CDR2 is LQKENI. The CDR3 is 16 residues long. This CDR3 reads CASSPRRGPGGETQYF. In DNA, the CDR3 is TGTGCCAGCTCACCACGTAGGGGCCCAGGGGGAGAGACCCAGTACTTC.

The V gene is TRBV5-1, the J gene TRBJ2-1; 9 positions match TRBD2. The ends lost 3 bases at V and 4 bases at J; junction bases unmatched: 5. In germline, CDR1 is SGHRS, CDR2 YFSETQ. This CDR3 region has 15 residues. As DNA, the CDR3 is TGCGCCAGCAGCTCTCTAGCGGGGCCTTACAATGAGCAGTTCTTC. Its translation is CASSSLAGPYNEQFF.

This clone has just a few counts. The V gene is TRBV7-3, the J gene TRBJ2-1, with a weak D call TRBD2 (6 bases). The ends were cut back, 2 bases at V and 9 bases at J, with 14 bases in the middle. In germline, CDR1 is SGHTA, CDR2 FQGTGA. This CDR3 spans 14 amino acids. The CDR3 loop reads CASSLVGGIAEQFF. CDR3 nucleotide sequence: TGTGCCAGCAGCTTAGTAGGAGGGATAGCTGAGCAGTTCTTC.

The chain links TRBV5-4 to TRBJ2-3, with D hard to call. With 5 bases removed from V and 2 bases from J, the gap between germline ends came to 18 bases. This CDR3 has 16 amino acids. Per germline, CDR1 SGHNT and CDR2 YYREEE (reference sequence). The CDR3 region is CASRQQPEIFTDTQYF. The CDR3 DNA follows: TGTGCCAGCAGACAGCAACCCGAGATTTTCACAGATACGCAGTATTTT.

The chain employs TRBV19 and TRBJ1-1; 7 nucleotides align to TRBD1. Trimming cost V 4 bases and J 4 bases; bases outside gene matches: 15. The CDR3 is 17 residues long. Germline CDR1 LNHDA, CDR2 SQIVND (reference sequence). The CDR3 reads CASSTILRTGETTEAFF. The CDR3 DNA follows: TGTGCCAGTAGTACTATCCTCAGGACAGGAGAGACCACTGAAGCTTTCTTT. The full variable domain, completed using reference TRBV19 and TRBJ1-1, is DGGITQSPKYLFRKEGQNVTLSCEQNLNHDAMYWYRQDPGQGLRLIYYSQIVNDFQKGDIAEGYSVSREKKESFPLTVTSAQKNPTAFYLCASSTILRTGETTEAFFGQGTRLTVV.

Worth noting for this clone: The junction departs from the called germline gene at one end, perhaps through a read error. CDR3: CASSYTGDNEQFF. The CDR3 DNA is TGTGCCAGCAGTTACACAGGGGACAACGAGCAGTTCTTC. The chain employs TRBV6-5 and TRBJ2-1; 7 positions match TRBD1. From germline, CDR1 is MNHEY and CDR2 SVGAGI. This CDR3 has 13 residues.

The rearrangement joins TRBV7-3 to TRBJ2-4; a possible D gene is TRBD1 (5 bases). The germline V gene has CDR1 SGHTA and CDR2 FQGTGA. V shed 5 bases and J shed 0 bases, with 14 bases lying between them. The CDR3 contains 16 residues. CDR3 coding DNA: TGTGCCAGCAGCCAAGGGGATCTAATAGCCAAAAACATTCAGTACTTC. Residues: CASSQGDLIAKNIQYF.

The chain employs TRBV7-9 and TRBJ1-1; D is perhaps TRBD1 (5 bases). The CDR3 totals 15 residues. Trimming shortened V by 2 bases and J by 1 base, and 11 bases separated the two germline ends. CDR1 and CDR2 from the germline V gene are SEHNR and FQNEAQ (reference sequence). CDR3 bases: TGTGCCAGCAGCTTATCAGGGCCAGGGAACACTGAAGCTTTCTTT. Residues: CASSLSGPGNTEAFF.

This sequence joins TRBV11-3 and TRBJ2-1; 11 bases line up with TRBD1. The CDR3 is 14 amino acids. Germline V gene sequence: CDR1 SGHNT, CDR2 YENEEA. V trimming: 7 bases; J trimming: 8 bases; junction bases outside the gene matches: 7. CDR3 coding DNA: TGTGCCAGCAACACCGGGACAGGGGGTCATGAGCAGTTCTTC. Encoded protein: CASNTGTGGHEQFF.

This chain links TRBV5-1 with TRBJ1-1; a weak D match, TRBD1 (5 bases). The V end was cut by 4 bases, the J end by 2 bases, with 15 bases between. CDR1 and CDR2 from the germline V gene are SGHRS and YFSETQ. This CDR3 region has 15 residues. CDR3 bases: TGCGCCAGCAGCAGAGAACAAGGGGTAAACACTGAAGCTTTCTTT. It translates to CASSREQGVNTEAFF.